Following are 6 T cell receptor beta chains from one sample sequenced in a study of OX40 agonist ivuxolimab in advanced cancers. Sequencing used immunoSEQ multiplex PCR; TCRdb keeps in-frame clones, though not all of them. The sample yields 75,000 to 100,000 clones, roughly 80% seen once. The sequencing used CD4+ or CD8+ T cells sorted from blood, collected in a trial of the OX40 agonist ivuxolimab. Source of these receptors: an adult with an advanced solid tumor such as melanoma, head and neck, liver or kidney cancer.

CDR3 amino acids: CAWRRGGNYGYTF. CDR3 nucleotide sequence: TGTGCCTGGAGAAGGGGGGGGAACTATGGCTACACCTTC. The chain carries TRBV30 and TRBJ1-2; TRBD1 might be the D (6 bases). The V end was cut by 3 bases, the J end by 2 bases, with 10 bases between. The CDR3 is 13 residues long. Germline V lookup: CDR1 GTSNPN, CDR2 SVGIG (reference sequence).

The V call is TRBV11-3, the J call TRBJ2-2; 7 nucleotides line up with TRBD2. Germline loops: CDR1 SGHNT, CDR2 YENEEA. CDR3 length: 14 residues. After removal of 3 bases from V and 4 bases from J, the junction contained 2 bases not matched to a gene. CDR3 region: CASSFREGTGELFF. CDR3 nucleotides: TGTGCCAGCAGCTTTAGGGAGGGCACCGGGGAGCTGTTTTTT.

V and J are TRBV6-1 and TRBJ2-1; 10 bases are shared with TRBD2. Trimming cost V 6 bases and J 5 bases; bases outside gene matches: 7. The CDR3 runs to 15 residues. Germline V gives CDR1 MNHNS, CDR2 SASEGT. For the CDR3, the DNA is TGTGCCAGCAGCCTCACTAGCGGGGCTGACAATGAGCAGTTCTTC. Its protein product is CASSLTSGADNEQFF.

This chain uses TRBV9 with TRBJ1-1; 9 bases match TRBD1. The CDR3 is 15 amino acids. Germline V gene lookup returns CDR1 SGDLS and CDR2 YYNGEE. Losses at the gene ends were 4 bases for V and 0 bases for J; bases not matched to a gene: 4. CDR3 region: CASSLQGAMNTEAFF. In DNA, the CDR3 is TGTGCCAGCAGCCTACAGGGGGCGATGAACACTGAAGCTTTCTTT.

The gene calls are TRBV9 and TRBJ2-5; 7 bases fit TRBD2. The CDR3 runs 14 residues. V dropped 2 bases and J dropped 1; count of bases not matched to a gene: 2. CDR1 is SGDLS and CDR2 is YYNGEE in the germline V gene. CDR3 bases: TGTGCCAGCAGCGTGACGGGAGGCCAAGAGACCCAGTACTTC. Protein: CASSVTGGQETQYF.

This clone was counted between two and nine times. V and J are TRBV19 and TRBJ2-2; 7 nucleotides agree with TRBD2. The germline V gene encodes CDR1 LNHDA and CDR2 SQIVND (reference sequence). The length of the CDR3 is 14 residues. V shed 0 bases and J 8 bases; nucleotides not matched to a gene: 3. The CDR3 region has the DNA TGTGCCAGTAGTATAGATTCCGGGAGGGGGGAGCTGTTTTTT. Amino acid sequence: CASSIDSGRGELFF.